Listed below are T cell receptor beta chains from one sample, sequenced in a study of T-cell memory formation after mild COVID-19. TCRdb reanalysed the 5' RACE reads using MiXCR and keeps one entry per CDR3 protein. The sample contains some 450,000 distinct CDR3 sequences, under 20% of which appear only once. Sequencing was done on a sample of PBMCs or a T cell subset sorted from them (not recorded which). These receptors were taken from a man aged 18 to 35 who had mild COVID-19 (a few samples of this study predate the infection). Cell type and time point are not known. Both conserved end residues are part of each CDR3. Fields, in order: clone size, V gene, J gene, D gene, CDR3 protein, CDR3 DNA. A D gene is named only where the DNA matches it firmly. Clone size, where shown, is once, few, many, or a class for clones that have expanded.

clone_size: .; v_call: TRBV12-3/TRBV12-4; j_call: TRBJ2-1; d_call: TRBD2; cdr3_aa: CASSSTSGGDANEQFF; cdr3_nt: TGTGCCAGCAGTTCGACTAGCGGGGGTGATGCCAATGAGCAGTTCTTC
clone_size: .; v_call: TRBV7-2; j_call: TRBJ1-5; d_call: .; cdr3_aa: CASSSQGHGNQPKHF; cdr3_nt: TGTGCCAGCAGCTCCCAGGGTCATGGCAATCAGCCCAAGCATTTT
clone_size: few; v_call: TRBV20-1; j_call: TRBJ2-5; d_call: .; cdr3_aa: CSAKGDRQSKETQYF; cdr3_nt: TGCAGTGCTAAGGGGGACCGACAGTCAAAGGAGACCCAGTACTTC
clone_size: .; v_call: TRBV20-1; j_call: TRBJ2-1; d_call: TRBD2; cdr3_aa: CSARDGTSGGSLFNEQFF; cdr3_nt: TGCAGTGCTAGAGATGGGACTAGCGGGGGGTCCCTGTTCAATGAGCAGTTCTTC
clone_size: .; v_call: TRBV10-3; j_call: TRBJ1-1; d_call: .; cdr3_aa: CATEMRERTEAFF; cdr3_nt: TGTGCCACTGAGATGCGGGAAAGGACTGAAGCTTTCTTT
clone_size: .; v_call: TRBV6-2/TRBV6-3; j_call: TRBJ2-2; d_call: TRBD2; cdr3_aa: CASSTQRGTNTGELFF; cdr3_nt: TGTGCCAGCAGTACTCAGCGGGGAACGAACACCGGGGAGCTGTTTTTT
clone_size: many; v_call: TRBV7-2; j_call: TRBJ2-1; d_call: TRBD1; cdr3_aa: CASSLKGGRGSHEQFF; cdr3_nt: TGTGCCAGCAGCTTAAAAGGGGGCAGGGGAAGTCATGAGCAGTTCTTC
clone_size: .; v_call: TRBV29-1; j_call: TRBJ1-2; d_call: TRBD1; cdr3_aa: CSVERPPGGYGYTF; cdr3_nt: TGCAGCGTTGAAAGGCCTCCAGGGGGCTATGGCTACACCTTC
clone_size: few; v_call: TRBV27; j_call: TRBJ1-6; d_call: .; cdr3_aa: CASGLSGRRDSPLHF; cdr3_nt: TGTGCCAGCGGGTTGTCGGGCAGGCGAGATTCACCCCTCCACTTT
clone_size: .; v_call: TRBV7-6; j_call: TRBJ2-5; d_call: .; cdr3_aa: CASRYGGQGETQYF; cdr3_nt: TGTGCCAGCAGGTACGGTGGGCAGGGGGAGACCCAGTACTTC
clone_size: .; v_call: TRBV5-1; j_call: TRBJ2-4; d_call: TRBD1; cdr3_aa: CASSRQTGGENIQYF; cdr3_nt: TGCGCCAGCAGTCGACAGACAGGGGGGGAAAACATTCAGTACTTC
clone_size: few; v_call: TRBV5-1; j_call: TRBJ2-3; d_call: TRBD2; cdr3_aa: CASSLGASGNTDTQYF; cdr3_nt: TGCGCCAGCAGCTTGGGGGCTAGCGGTAACACAGATACGCAGTATTTT
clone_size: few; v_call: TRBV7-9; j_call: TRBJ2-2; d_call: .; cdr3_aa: CASSLKTTTGELFF; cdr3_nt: TGTGCCAGCAGCTTGAAAACTACCACCGGGGAGCTGTTTTTT
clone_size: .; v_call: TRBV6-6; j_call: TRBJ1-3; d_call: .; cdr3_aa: CASLVYSGNTIYF; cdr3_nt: TGTGCCAGTCTGGTATACTCTGGAAACACCATATATTTT
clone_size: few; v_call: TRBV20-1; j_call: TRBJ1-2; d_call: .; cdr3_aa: CSAPLGGYGYTF; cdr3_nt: TGCAGTGCACCCCTGGGGGGGTATGGCTACACCTTC
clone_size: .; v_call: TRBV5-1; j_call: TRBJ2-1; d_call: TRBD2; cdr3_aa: CASRLAGEPRGGFF; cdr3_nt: TGCGCCAGCAGATTGGCCGGGGAGCCCCGGGGGGGATTCTTC
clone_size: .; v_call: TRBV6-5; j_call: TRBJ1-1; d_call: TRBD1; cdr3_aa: CASSKTGDLFPRTEAFF; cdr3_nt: TGTGCCAGCAGTAAGACAGGGGACCTTTTTCCGAGGACTGAAGCTTTCTTT